This T cell receptor (beta chain) is from a study of OX40 agonist ivuxolimab in advanced cancers. Comment on this clone: Its antigen remains unknown.

Using immunoSEQ multiplex PCR, the repertoire was profiled, and TCRdb retains in-frame clones only, with some absent. The table lists fewer than 45,000 clones, 88% of them singletons. The CDR3 has 13 amino acids. Germline V gene lookup returns CDR1 MNHGY and CDR2 SVAAGI. Trimming stripped 6 bases from V and 6 bases from J, with 14 bases between. Notes on the study in general: In the 0.1 to 3.0 mg/kg range, CD4+ and CD8+ blood T cells had expanded clonally by week 6. Among the lowest levels of clonal expansion were found in partial responders at 0.1-3.0 mg/kg.

The chain is built from TRBV6-9 and TRBJ1-2, with D maybe TRBD1 (6 bases). This TCR came from an adult with an advanced solid tumor such as melanoma, head and neck, liver or kidney cancer. This material consisted of CD4+ or CD8+ T cells sorted from blood, taken in a trial of the OX40 agonist ivuxolimab. The CDR3 DNA sequence: TGTGCCAGCAGCTATCCAGGGGCAAATGGCTACACCTTC. Translating it yields CASSYPGANGYTF.